What follows are 20 T cell receptor beta chains derived from one specimen sequenced in a study of Ad26.COV2.S vaccination and SARS-CoV-2 variants. The assay was immunoSEQ multiplex PCR, and TCRdb's table has in-frame clones only and misses some. The data show a few hundred thousand clones, 87% seen once. Treatment in this sample: about 20 received Ad26.COV2.S at low or high dose, single or two shots; about 5 received placebo; per-sample allocation not given. Samples came from day 63 after the first vaccine or placebo injection. Specimen: peripheral blood, collected in a trial of Ad26.COV2.S vaccine versus placebo. These receptors originate from a person aged 18 to 65 who received the Ad26.COV2.S COVID-19 vaccine or a placebo.

V and J are TRBV10-1 and TRBJ2-1; TRBD2 matches 8 bases. After removal of 0 bases from V and 2 bases from J, the junction contained 3 bases not matched to a gene. The CDR3 consists of 16 residues. CDR1 is WNHNN, CDR2 SYGVQD, per germline (reference sequence). The chain's CDR3 is CASSESGAGAYNEQFF. The CDR3 region has the DNA TGCGCCAGCAGTGAGTCCGGAGCGGGAGCCTACAATGAGCAGTTCTTC.

The chain joins TRBV7-2 to TRBJ1-1; 9 bases align to TRBD1. The CDR3 spans 14 residues. V was clipped by 2 bases and J by 6 bases; unmatched bases: 4. Germline V gene data show CDR1 as SGHTA and CDR2 as FQGNSA. For the CDR3, the DNA is TGTGCCAGCAGCTTATGGACAGGGGCAGCTGAAGCTTTCTTT. Translated: CASSLWTGAAEAFF.

The J gene is TRBJ2-3, the V gene TRBV4-1, with 9 bases lining up with TRBD2. Germline-derived CDR1 and CDR2 are MGHRA and YSYEKL. The junction had 8 bases not matched to a gene; V was cut back by 4 bases and J by 3 bases. The CDR3 extends over 16 amino acids. The CDR3, as DNA: TGCGCCAGCAGCCCCCCGTGGGCGGGAGGGACAGATACGCAGTATTTT. This encodes CASSPPWAGGTDTQYF.

The chain uses TRBV4-1 and TRBJ2-7, with TRBD1 matching over 7 bases. The CDR3 length is 16 residues. Germline CDR1 reads MGHRA; CDR2 reads YSYEKL. V shed 2 bases and J 1 base; nucleotides not matched to a gene: 8. DNA of the CDR3: TGCGCCAGCAGCCAACCTGACAGGGTGGGGTCCTACGAGCAGTACTTC. This sequence encodes CASSQPDRVGSYEQYF.

Remarks on this clone: Other DNA sequences in the sample encode the same CDR3. The chain couples TRBV12-3 or TRBV12-4 to TRBJ2-3, with unresolved D. CDR3 length: 13 residues. Deletions cut 0 bases from V and 5 bases from J, with 6 bases between. Here the CDR3 reads CASSLARRDTQYF. For the CDR3, the DNA is TGTGCCAGCAGTTTAGCGCGGAGAGATACGCAGTATTTT.

The V and J genes are TRBV7-9 and TRBJ2-1; TRBD2 matches at 9 bases. The germline V gene has CDR1 SEHNR and CDR2 FQNEAQ (reference sequence). Germline trimming cut 1 base from V and 8 bases from J; bases unmatched to any gene: 6. CDR3 length: 15 residues. The CDR3 is CASSLVVAGVDEQFF. Here the CDR3 DNA reads TGTGCCAGCAGCTTAGTGGTAGCGGGAGTGGATGAGCAGTTCTTC.

The CDR3 region is CASSQDFSGAEAFF. The CDR3 nucleotides are TGTGCCAGCAGCCAAGACTTTTCGGGCGCTGAAGCTTTCTTT. The V and J genes are TRBV14 and TRBJ1-1; D not certain. The CDR3 has 14 amino acids. The ends were cut back, 0 bases at V and 6 bases at J, with 11 bases in the middle. Germline V lookup: CDR1 SGHDN, CDR2 FVKESK.

This chain links TRBV6-5 with TRBJ2-1; D tentatively reads TRBD1 or TRBD2 (6 bases each). Per germline, CDR1 MNHEY and CDR2 SVGAGI. CDR3 size: 15 residues. Trimming left V 3 bases short and J 2 bases short, with 11 bases between. CDR3: CASSYSRGPYNEQFF. In nucleotides, the CDR3 is TGTGCCAGCAGTTATTCACGGGGGCCCTACAATGAGCAGTTCTTC.

The CDR3 DNA reads as TGTGCCAGCCAGAGCGGGAGTGAGGGTGGAAACATTCAGTACTTC. Its protein is CASQSGSEGGNIQYF. The chain combines TRBV25-1 with TRBJ2-4; 8 bases are shared with TRBD2. With 8 bases clipped from V and 6 bases from J, the junction kept 12 bases outside the gene matches. Germline CDR1 MGHDK, CDR2 SYGVNS. The CDR3 is 15 amino acids.

The CDR3 coding sequence is TGTGCCAGCAGTTTGGCGGGAGAGTTCCCAGAGACCCAGTACTTC. Translation gives CASSLAGEFPETQYF. This chain links TRBV27 with TRBJ2-5; TRBD2 agrees at 7 bases. CDR3 size: 15 residues. V was pared by 3 bases and J by 4 bases, with 8 bases of the junction left unmatched. Germline CDR1 reads MNHEY; CDR2 reads SMNVEV (reference sequence).

The J gene is TRBJ1-2, the V gene TRBV6-2 or TRBV6-3; D perhaps matches TRBD1 (5 bases). The CDR3 contains 15 residues. V lost 0 bases and J 7 bases, leaving 15 bases between the germline ends. From germline, CDR1 is MNHEY and CDR2 SVGEGT. As DNA, the CDR3 is TGTGCCAGCAGTTACTCCCCAGGGAGCGTCTCTGGCTACACCTTC. Amino acid sequence: CASSYSPGSVSGYTF.

The gene calls are TRBV5-5 and TRBJ1-3; D is ambiguous. Trimming took 2 bases from V and 7 from J, leaving 16 bases between them. CDR3 length: 15 residues. In germline, CDR1 is SGHKS, CDR2 YYEKEE (reference sequence). The CDR3 bases are TGTGCCAGCAGCTTAGAAGCCAGACGCCCCAACACCATATATTTT. It translates to CASSLEARRPNTIYF.

This chain joins TRBV19 and TRBJ2-5, with TRBD2 identical over 14 bases. The CDR3 totals 15 residues. The J segment lost 5 bases and the V segment lost 5 bases, leaving 4 bases of the junction unmatched. Germline CDR1 reads LNHDA; CDR2 reads SQIVND (reference sequence). The CDR3, as DNA: TGTGCCAGTAGTCTGACTAGCGGGGGGGCGGAGACCCAGTACTTC. Amino acid sequence: CASSLTSGGAETQYF.

The chain uses TRBV9 and TRBJ2-3; 7 nucleotides line up with TRBD1. CDR3 length equals 15 residues. V was pared by 0 bases and J by 4 bases, with 5 bases of the junction left unmatched. Germline lookup yields CDR1 SGDLS and CDR2 YYNGEE. CDR3 nucleotide sequence: TGTGCCAGCAGCGTAGCTCTCCAGGGGGCAGATACGCAGTATTTT. It is translated as CASSVALQGADTQYF.

The chain recombines TRBV30 with TRBJ2-7; D unclear. This CDR3 is built from 12 residues. Trimming took off 2 bases at V and 1 base at J, with 6 bases between the two ends. CDR1 and CDR2 from the germline V gene are GTSNPN and SVGIG (reference sequence). The chain's CDR3 is CAWSRRSYEQYF. CDR3 bases: TGTGCCTGGAGTCGTCGGTCCTACGAGCAGTACTTC.

This clone was detected only once. The rearrangement links TRBV20-1 to TRBJ2-3, with 8 bases aligning to TRBD2. This CDR3 contains 14 residues. The V and J ends lost 3 bases and 5 bases, in that order; junction bases with no gene match: 7. Looked up from germline, CDR1 is DFQATT and CDR2 is SNEGSKA (reference sequence). DNA for the CDR3: TGCAGTGCTAGTGATGCGGGGGGCGGAGATACGCAGTATTTT. Translated: CSASDAGGGDTQYF.

The chain joins TRBV18 to TRBJ1-1; no firm D call. Trimming pared 1 base from V and 0 bases from J, leaving 9 bases between. The CDR3 runs 15 residues. In germline, CDR1 is KGHSH, CDR2 LQKENI. The CDR3 reads CASSPRVSMNTEAFF. Written as DNA, the CDR3 is TGTGCCAGCTCACCACGGGTTAGTATGAACACTGAAGCTTTCTTT.

V usage is TRBV5-6 and J usage is TRBJ1-2; D ambiguous. V gave up 6 bases and J gave up 8 bases, with 35 bases separating them. The CDR3 is made up of 19 amino acids. The V gene's germline CDR1 is SGHDT and CDR2 YYEEEE. CDR3 sequence: CASIQVVSASAAEIGGYTF. CDR3 in DNA: TGTGCCAGCATTCAGGTTGTCTCAGCCTCAGCTGCCGAGATAGGCGGCTACACCTTC.

The chain carries TRBV30 and TRBJ1-5; D uncertain. The V gene's germline CDR1 is GTSNPN and CDR2 SVGIG (reference sequence). V gave up 3 bases and J gave up 0 bases, with 6 bases separating them. The CDR3 is made up of 13 amino acids. In DNA, the CDR3 is TGTGCCTGGAGCGCAAGTAGCAATCAGCCCCAGCATTTT. The encoded protein is CAWSASSNQPQHF.

V gene TRBV28 combines with J gene TRBJ1-1; D remains unclear. This CDR3 spans 14 amino acids. The ends were cut back, 5 bases at V and 2 bases at J, with 12 bases in the middle. The germline gives CDR1 MDHEN, CDR2 SYDVKM. The CDR3 here is CASSRTQANTEAFF. CDR3 nucleotide sequence: TGTGCCAGCAGTAGAACACAAGCTAACACTGAAGCTTTCTTT.